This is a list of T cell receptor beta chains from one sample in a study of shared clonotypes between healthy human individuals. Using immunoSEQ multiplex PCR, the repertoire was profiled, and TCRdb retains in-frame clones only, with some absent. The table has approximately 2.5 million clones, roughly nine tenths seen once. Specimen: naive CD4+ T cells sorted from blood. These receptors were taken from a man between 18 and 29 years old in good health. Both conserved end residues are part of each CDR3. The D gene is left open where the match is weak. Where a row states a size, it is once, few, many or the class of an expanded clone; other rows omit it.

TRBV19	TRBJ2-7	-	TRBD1	TGTGCCAGTAGTGGATGGACAGGCTCCTACGAGCAGTACTTC	CASSGWTGSYEQYF
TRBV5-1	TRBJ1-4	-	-	TGCGCCAGCAGCTTCGCTTCGGGGGTATACGAAAAACTGTTTTTT	CASSFASGVYEKLFF
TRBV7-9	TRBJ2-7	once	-	TGTGCCAGCAGCAGCGGAGGCGGGACCTACGAGCAGTACTTC	CASSSGGGTYEQYF
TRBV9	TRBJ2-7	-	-	TGTGCCAGCAGCGCCACGACAGGTCCCACCTACGAGCAGTACTTC	CASSATTGPTYEQYF
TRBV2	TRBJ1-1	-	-	TGTGCCAGCAGTCTCGAGGGGAACACTGAAGCTTTCTTT	CASSLEGNTEAFF
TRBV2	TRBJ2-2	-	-	TGTGCCAGCACAAAACTAACCGGGGAGCTGTTTTTT	CASTKLTGELFF
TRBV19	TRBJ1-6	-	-	TGTGCCAGTAGTATCCTCGACAGGAGCTCCTATAATTCACCCCTCCACTTT	CASSILDRSSYNSPLHF
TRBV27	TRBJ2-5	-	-	TGTGCCAGCAGTCGACTTTCCTTCGGGGAGACCCAGTACTTC	CASSRLSFGETQYF
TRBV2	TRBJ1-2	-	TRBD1	TGTGCCAGCAGTGAAAACAGGGGGGAGGGTGGCTACACCTTC	CASSENRGEGGYTF
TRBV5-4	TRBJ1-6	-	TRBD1	TGTGCCAGCAGTCAGATGACAGGGGGCGCATATAATTCACCCCTCCACTTT	CASSQMTGGAYNSPLHF
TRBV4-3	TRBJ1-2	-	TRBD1	TGCGCCAGCAGTTTAGCCAGGGGGACAGGGTATGGCTACACCTTC	CASSLARGTGYGYTF
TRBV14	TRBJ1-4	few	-	TGTGCCAGCAGCCGGACACACGAAAAACTGTTTTTT	CASSRTHEKLFF
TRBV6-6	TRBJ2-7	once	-	TGTGCCAGCAGACAGGGAAAGCAGTACTTC	CASRQGKQYF
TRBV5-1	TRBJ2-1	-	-	TGCGCCAGCAGCTTGGTGGCGGGAGAGCAGTTCTTC	CASSLVAGEQFF
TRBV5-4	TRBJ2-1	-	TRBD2	TGTGCCAGCAGCCTGACCCTACTAGCGGGGGGGCCGAACAATGAGCAGTTCTTC	CASSLTLLAGGPNNEQFF
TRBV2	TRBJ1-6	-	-	TGTGCCAGCAGTGGGACAAGCTCCTATAATTCACCCCTCCACTTT	CASSGTSSYNSPLHF
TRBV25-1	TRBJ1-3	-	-	TGTGCCAGCAGTCTCCGGACGGGAAACACCATATATTTT	CASSLRTGNTIYF
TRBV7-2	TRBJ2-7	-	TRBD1	TGTGCCAGCAGCTTAGTTTGGACAGGGGGCGCATCTTCGCCCTACGAGCAGTACTTC	CASSLVWTGGASSPYEQYF
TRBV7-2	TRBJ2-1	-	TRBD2	TGTGCCAGCAGCTCTACTAGCGGGAGTCTTCTGAGGGCCAATGAGCAGTTCTTC	CASSSTSGSLLRANEQFF
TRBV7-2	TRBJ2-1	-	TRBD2	TGTGCCAGCACCCTCGAGGCTAGCGGGAGGACCAATGAGCAGTTCTTC	CASTLEASGRTNEQFF
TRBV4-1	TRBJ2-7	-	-	TGCGCCAGCAGCCCGGGACAACGACCCTACGAGCAGTACTTC	CASSPGQRPYEQYF
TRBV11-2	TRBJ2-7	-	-	TGTGCCAGTCGGTCCCCCGGGAGAAGAACCTACGAGCAGTACTTC	CASRSPGRRTYEQYF
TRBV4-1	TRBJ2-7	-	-	TGCGCCAGCAGCTTGTCCGGGGCAGCCCCTACAGAGCAGTACTTC	CASSLSGAAPTEQYF
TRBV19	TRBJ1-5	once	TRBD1	TGTGCCAGTAGTAAGCCCCGCACAGGGGTTTATAGCAATCAGCCCCAGCATTTT	CASSKPRTGVYSNQPQHF
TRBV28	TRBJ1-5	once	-	TGTGCCAGCAGTTTTGAGGTCTCTCAGCCCCAGCATTTT	CASSFEVSQPQHF
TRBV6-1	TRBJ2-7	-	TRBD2	TGTGCCAGCAGCGCGGGGAGGGGTCCCCCCTACGAGCAGTACTTC	CASSAGRGPPYEQYF
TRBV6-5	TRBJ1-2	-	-	TGTGCCACCTTCGACCGGGTCCTTTGGGGCTACACCTTC	CATFDRVLWGYTF
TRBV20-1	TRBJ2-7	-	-	TGCAGTGCTAGACGGGACGAGCAGTACTTC	CSARRDEQYF
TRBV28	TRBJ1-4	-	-	TGTGCCAGCAGACCCGAACTTGCAACTAATGAAAAACTGTTTTTT	CASRPELATNEKLFF
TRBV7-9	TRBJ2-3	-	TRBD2	TGTGCCAGCAGCCTAGCGGGATCTAAAGATACGCAGTATTTT	CASSLAGSKDTQYF
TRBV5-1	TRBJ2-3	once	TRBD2	TGCGCCAGCAGCTTGTGGCTAGCGGAAAGCACAGATACGCAGTATTTT	CASSLWLAESTDTQYF
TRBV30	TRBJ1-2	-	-	TGTGCCTGGAGTCAACGGAACAGGCCTTTTGGCTACACCTTC	CAWSQRNRPFGYTF
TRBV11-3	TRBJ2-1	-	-	TGTGCCAGCAGCCATGCGAGAGCCGTATACAATGAGCAGTTCTTC	CASSHARAVYNEQFF
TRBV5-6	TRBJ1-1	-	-	TGTGCCAGCAGCCCTAGTCCGGACAGTGAAGCTTTCTTT	CASSPSPDSEAFF
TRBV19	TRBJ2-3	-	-	TGTGCCAGTAGCAGAACAGGGACAGATACGCAGTATTTT	CASSRTGTDTQYF
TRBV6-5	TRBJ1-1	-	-	TGTGCCAGCAGTTCAGGGATGGGGCTTAACACTGAAGCTTTCTTT	CASSSGMGLNTEAFF
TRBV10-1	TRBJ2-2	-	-	TGCGCCAGCAGTGAGTCGAGTGGGGGAACCGGGGAGCTGTTTTTT	CASSESSGGTGELFF
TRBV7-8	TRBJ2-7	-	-	TGTGCCAGCAGCTTACCCCTTTTGGAGCAGTACTTC	CASSLPLLEQYF
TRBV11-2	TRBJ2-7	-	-	TGTGCCAGCACCGAGGGGGGGACCGCCTACGAGCAGTACTTC	CASTEGGTAYEQYF
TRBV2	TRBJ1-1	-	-	TGTGCCAGCAGTACCGGACAAGCGTCTGCTGAAGCTTTCTTT	CASSTGQASAEAFF
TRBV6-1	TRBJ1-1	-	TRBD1	TGTGCCAGCCGTCGGGGGACAGGGGCGAACACTGAAGCTTTCTTT	CASRRGTGANTEAFF
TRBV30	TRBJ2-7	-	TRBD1	TGTGCCTGGAGTCAGAAGACGACAGGGGCCTACGAGCAGTACTTC	CAWSQKTTGAYEQYF
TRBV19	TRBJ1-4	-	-	TGTGCCAGTAGTAAGGCGCTCAGGGAAAAACTGTTTTTT	CASSKALREKLFF
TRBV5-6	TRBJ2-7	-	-	TGTGCCAGCAGCTTGGCCGGGGGACAGTGGGCCCCTTACGAGCAGTACTTC	CASSLAGGQWAPYEQYF
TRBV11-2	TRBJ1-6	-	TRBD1	TGTGCCAGCAGCCGAGGGACAGCTAATTCACCCCTCCACTTT	CASSRGTANSPLHF
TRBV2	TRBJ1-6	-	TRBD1	TGTGCCACTCAGCCAGGGGGCGCGTACTCACCCCTCCACTTT	CATQPGGAYSPLHF
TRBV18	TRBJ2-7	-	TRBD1	TGTGCCAGCTCATCAATTTCCGGGACAGGGGTGCACGAGCAGTACTTC	CASSSISGTGVHEQYF
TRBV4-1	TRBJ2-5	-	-	TGCGCCAGCAGCCAAGCGGGCAGAGAAGAGACCCAGTACTTC	CASSQAGREETQYF
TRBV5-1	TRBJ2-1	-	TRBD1	TGCGCCAGCAGCTTGGGACAGGGCCCTGAGCAGTTCTTC	CASSLGQGPEQFF
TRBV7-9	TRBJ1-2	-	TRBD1	TGTGCCAGCAGCTTAGGGGGGACAGTGTATGGCTACACCTTC	CASSLGGTVYGYTF
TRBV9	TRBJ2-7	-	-	TGTGCCAGCAGCGTAGGGGCTAGCGAGGGCTACGAGCAGTACTTC	CASSVGASEGYEQYF
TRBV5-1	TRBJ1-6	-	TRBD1	TGCGCCAGCAGCCCTGGACAGGTGAGCTCCTATAATTCACCCCTCCACTTT	CASSPGQVSSYNSPLHF
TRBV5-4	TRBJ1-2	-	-	TGTGCCAGCAGCTTGGGGTTGGGGGATGGCTACACCTTC	CASSLGLGDGYTF
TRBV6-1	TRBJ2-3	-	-	TGTGCCAGCAGTGAAAGCGGACCCAGGGCAGATACGCAGTATTTT	CASSESGPRADTQYF
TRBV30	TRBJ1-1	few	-	TGTGCCTGGAGTGTAGCGGACCGGACTGAAGCTTTCTTT	CAWSVADRTEAFF